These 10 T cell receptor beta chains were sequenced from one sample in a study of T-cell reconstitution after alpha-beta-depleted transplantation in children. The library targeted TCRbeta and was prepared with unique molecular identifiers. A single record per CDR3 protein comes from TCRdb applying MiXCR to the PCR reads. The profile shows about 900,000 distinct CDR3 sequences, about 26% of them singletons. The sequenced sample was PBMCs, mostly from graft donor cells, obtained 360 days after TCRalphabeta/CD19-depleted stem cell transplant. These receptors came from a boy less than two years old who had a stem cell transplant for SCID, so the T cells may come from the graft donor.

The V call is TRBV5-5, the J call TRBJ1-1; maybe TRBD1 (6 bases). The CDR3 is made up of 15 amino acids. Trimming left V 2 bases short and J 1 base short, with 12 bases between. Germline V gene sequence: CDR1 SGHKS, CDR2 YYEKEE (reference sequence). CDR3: CASSFITGTNTEAFF. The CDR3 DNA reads TGTGCCAGCAGCTTTATTACAGGGACGAACACTGAAGCTTTCTTT.

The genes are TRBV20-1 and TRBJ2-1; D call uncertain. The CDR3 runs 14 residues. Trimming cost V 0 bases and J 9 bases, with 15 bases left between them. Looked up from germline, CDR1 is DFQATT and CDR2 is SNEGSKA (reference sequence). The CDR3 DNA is TGCAGTGCTAGAGATCTGACGGGCCTCGGTGAGCAGTTCTTC. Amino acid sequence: CSARDLTGLGEQFF.

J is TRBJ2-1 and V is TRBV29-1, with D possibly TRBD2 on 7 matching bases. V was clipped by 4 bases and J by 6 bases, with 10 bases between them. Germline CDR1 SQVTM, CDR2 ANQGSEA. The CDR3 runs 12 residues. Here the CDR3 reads CSVGGGPNEQFF. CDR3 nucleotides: TGCAGCGTTGGGGGGGGCCCCAATGAGCAGTTCTTC.

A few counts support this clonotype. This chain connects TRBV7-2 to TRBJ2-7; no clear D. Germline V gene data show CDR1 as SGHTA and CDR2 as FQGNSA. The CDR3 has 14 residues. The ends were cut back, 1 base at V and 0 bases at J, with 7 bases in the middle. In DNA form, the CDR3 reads TGTGCCAGCAGCTTAGAAGTTGGCTCCTACGAGCAGTACTTC. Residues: CASSLEVGSYEQYF.

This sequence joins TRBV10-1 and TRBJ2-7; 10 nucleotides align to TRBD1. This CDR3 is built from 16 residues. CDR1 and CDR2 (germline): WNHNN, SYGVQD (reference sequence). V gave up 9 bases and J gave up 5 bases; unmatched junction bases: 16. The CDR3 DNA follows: TGCGCCAGAAAGGGGACAGGGGATTCTATTTTCAACGAGCAGTACTTC. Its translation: CARKGTGDSIFNEQYF.

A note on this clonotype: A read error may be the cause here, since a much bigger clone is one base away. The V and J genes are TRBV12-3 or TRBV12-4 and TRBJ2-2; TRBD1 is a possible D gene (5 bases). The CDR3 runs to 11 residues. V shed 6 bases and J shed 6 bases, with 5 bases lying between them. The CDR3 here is CASRQAGELFF. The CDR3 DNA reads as TGTGCCAGCAGACAGGCCGGGGAGCTGTTTTTT.

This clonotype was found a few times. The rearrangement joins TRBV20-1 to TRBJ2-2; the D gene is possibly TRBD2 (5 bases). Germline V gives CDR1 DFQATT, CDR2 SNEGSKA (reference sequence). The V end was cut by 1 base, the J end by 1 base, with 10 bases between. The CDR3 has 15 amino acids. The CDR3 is CSARAPGRNTGELFF. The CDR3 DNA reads TGCAGTGCTAGAGCCCCGGGGAGGAACACCGGGGAGCTGTTTTTT.

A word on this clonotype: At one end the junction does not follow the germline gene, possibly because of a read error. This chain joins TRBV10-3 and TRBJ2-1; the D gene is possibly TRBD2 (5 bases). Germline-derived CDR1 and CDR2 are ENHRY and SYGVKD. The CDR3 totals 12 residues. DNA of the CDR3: TGTGCCATCGGTGAACGGGGAAATGAGCAGTTCTTC. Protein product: CAIGERGNEQFF.

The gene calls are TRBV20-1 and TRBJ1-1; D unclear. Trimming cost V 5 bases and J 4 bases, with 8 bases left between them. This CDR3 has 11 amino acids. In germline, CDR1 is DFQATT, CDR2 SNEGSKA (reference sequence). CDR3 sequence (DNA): TGCAGTGCTCCAAGGGCCACTGAAGCTTTCTTT. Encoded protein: CSAPRATEAFF.

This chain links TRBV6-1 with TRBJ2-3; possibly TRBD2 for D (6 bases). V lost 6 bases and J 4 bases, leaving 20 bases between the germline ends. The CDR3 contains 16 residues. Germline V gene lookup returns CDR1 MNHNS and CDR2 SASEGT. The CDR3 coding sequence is TGTGCCAGCAGCCCACGGGGGTCCCGGAGACCAGATACGCAGTATTTT. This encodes CASSPRGSRRPDTQYF.